Presented here are 18 T cell receptor beta chains from one specimen sequenced in a study of regulatory T cells in long-lasting Graves disease. Time point here: newly diagnosed GD, antithyroid drugs for less than 3 months. PBMC RNA was the source of the TCR library. The TCR beta library used iRepertoire HTBI primers with Arm-PCR amplification of CDR3. TCRdb redid the calling of the multiplex PCR reads with MiXCR, one entry per CDR3 protein. Among about 220,000 distinct CDR3 sequences listed, around 20% were seen once. These data also featured in a second study, about T cells in Graves' hyperthyroidism and ophthalmopathy.

The sequences come from peripheral blood mononuclear cells (PBMCs), collected at new diagnosis, from a patient treated with antithyroid drugs. These receptor sequences come from a woman aged 30 to 39 with Graves disease.

This clonotype has a count of ten or more. The CDR3 loop reads CAWEGLSGGPPDEQFF. CDR3 coding DNA: TGTGCCTGGGAGGGGCTTAGCGGGGGACCCCCGGATGAGCAGTTCTTC. The chain carries TRBV30 and TRBJ2-1, with 9 bases aligning to TRBD2. V shed 5 bases and J 8 bases; nucleotides not matched to a gene: 16. This CDR3 spans 16 amino acids. Germline V CDR1 and CDR2: GTSNPN, SVGIG (reference sequence).

In this sample, this clonotype turned up many times. The chain joins TRBV27 to TRBJ2-1; weak D call: TRBD1 (5 bases). Germline V gene data show CDR1 as MNHEY and CDR2 as SMNVEV (reference sequence). CDR3 length: 14 residues. Deletions cut 4 bases from V and 2 bases from J, with 9 bases between. CDR3 protein: CASSWAGPYNEQFF. CDR3 nucleotide sequence: TGTGCCAGCAGTTGGGCAGGGCCCTACAATGAGCAGTTCTTC.

This clonotype was found many times. This sequence joins TRBV3-1 and TRBJ1-2; D is perhaps TRBD1 (5 bases). The CDR3 is made up of 12 amino acids. Germline V gives CDR1 LGHDT, CDR2 YNNKEL (reference sequence). V gave up 10 bases and J gave up 2 bases, with 11 bases separating them. The CDR3 loop reads CATADRNYGYTF. In DNA, the CDR3 is TGTGCCACCGCTGACAGAAACTATGGCTACACCTTC.

This clonotype occurred many times. This chain connects TRBV28 to TRBJ2-7; D call uncertain. This CDR3 spans 14 amino acids. Per germline, CDR1 MDHEN and CDR2 SYDVKM. Trimming stripped 6 bases from V and 1 base from J, with 13 bases between. CDR3 DNA: TGTGCCAGCAGCCCCGAGGTCCCTTCCTACGAGCAGTACTTC. Amino acid sequence: CASSPEVPSYEQYF.

This clonotype was seen at least ten times. The chain joins TRBV11-2 to TRBJ2-4; TRBD2 matches at 12 bases. The germline CDR1 and CDR2 sequences are SGHAT and FQNNGV. This CDR3 comprises 16 residues. V gave up 8 bases and J gave up 11 bases; unmatched junction bases: 16. In DNA, the CDR3 is TGTGCCAGCCGCCCCCTGGTCCGACTAGCGGGAGCCGTTCAGTACTTC. Translation: CASRPLVRLAGAVQYF.

The sample holds many counts of this clonotype. The chain joins TRBV5-5 to TRBJ1-2; D gene uncertain. The V end lost 4 bases, the J end lost 2 bases, and 9 bases lay between the germline ends. This CDR3 has 13 amino acids. Germline V gives CDR1 SGHKS, CDR2 YYEKEE (reference sequence). This chain's CDR3 is CASSTTENYGYTF. The CDR3 DNA reads TGTGCCAGCAGCACCACAGAGAACTATGGCTACACCTTC.

This clonotype was counted ten times or more. The chain combines TRBV2 with TRBJ1-4; 7 bases align to TRBD1. V lost 6 bases, J lost 3 bases, and 7 bases stayed unmatched. Germline V gene data show CDR1 as SNHLY and CDR2 as FYNNEI. The CDR3 runs to 15 residues. Here the CDR3 reads CASRFQGVANEKLFF. CDR3 in DNA: TGTGCCAGCAGATTTCAGGGGGTGGCTAATGAAAAACTGTTTTTT.

The sample holds many counts of this clonotype. The genes are TRBV30 and TRBJ2-7, with 8 nucleotides matching TRBD1. The CDR3 is 13 residues long. Unmatched junction bases numbered 2, after V lost 1 base and J lost 3 bases. Looked up from germline, CDR1 is GTSNPN and CDR2 is SVGIG (reference sequence). The CDR3 coding sequence is TGTGCCTGGAGTGGGGGACAGGACTACGAGCAGTACTTC. Protein: CAWSGGQDYEQYF.

Worth noting for this clonotype: This likely reflects a read error, since a far larger clone is one base away. The CDR3, as DNA: TGTGGCATCAGTGAGAGGGTTAGGGATGAAGCTTTCTTT. Translating it yields CGISERVRDEAFF. This chain links TRBV6-2 or TRBV6-3 with TRBJ1-1; D not certain. This CDR3 has 13 residues. The germline CDR1 and CDR2 sequences are MNHEY and SVGEGT.

The chain is built from TRBV4-1 and TRBJ1-4; D may be TRBD1 (5 bases). Germline values: CDR1 MGHRA, CDR2 YSYEKL. V gave up 0 bases and J gave up 8 bases, with 19 bases separating them. The CDR3 is 17 amino acids. CDR3 DNA: TGCGCCAGCAGCCAAGATCGAGGCCGAGTAAAGGGGGAAAAACTGTTTTTT. This gives the protein CASSQDRGRVKGEKLFF.

There are many counts of this clonotype. In nucleotides, the CDR3 is TGTGCCAGCAGCCAAGTCCTCAGTGAAGCTTTCTTT. Its translation is CASSQVLSEAFF. The chain is built from TRBV3-1 and TRBJ1-1; D uncertain. From germline, CDR1 is LGHDT and CDR2 YNNKEL (reference sequence). Trimming stripped 1 base from V and 7 bases from J, with 7 bases between. The CDR3 has 12 amino acids. Full variable domain (rest looked up from reference TRBV3-1 and TRBJ1-1): DTAVSQTPKYLVTQMGNDKSIKCEQNLGHDTMYWYKQDSKKFLKIMFSYNNKELIINETVPNRFSPKSPDKAHLNLHINSLELGDSAVYFCASSQVLSEAFFGQGTRLTVV.

The chain recombines TRBV27 with TRBJ2-7; TRBD1 matches at 9 bases. With V trimmed by 4 bases and J by 5 bases, 15 bases remained unmatched. Germline values: CDR1 MNHEY, CDR2 SMNVEV (reference sequence). This CDR3 region has 17 residues. The CDR3 reads CASSSLPGTGRYHEQYF. Written as DNA, the CDR3 is TGTGCCAGCAGTTCACTACCCGGGACAGGGAGATACCACGAGCAGTACTTC.

The sample holds many counts of this clonotype. This chain links TRBV5-1 with TRBJ1-1; 7 nucleotides match TRBD1. V lost 4 bases and J lost 3; bases outside the gene matches: 6. Germline V gene data show CDR1 as SGHRS and CDR2 as YFSETQ. This CDR3 has 14 residues. DNA of the CDR3: TGCGCCAGCAGCCCTCTAGGACAGGACACTGAAGCTTTCTTT. Translated: CASSPLGQDTEAFF.

Many counts were recorded for this clonotype. This chain uses TRBV28 with TRBJ2-7, with 8 positions matching TRBD1. Germline lookup yields CDR1 MDHEN and CDR2 SYDVKM. The CDR3 loop spans 14 amino acids. V shed 5 bases, J shed 2 bases, and the junction held 5 bases outside the gene matches. The CDR3 loop reads CASSPGGRTYEQYF. The CDR3 DNA reads TGTGCCAGCAGTCCAGGGGGCCGGACCTACGAGCAGTACTTC.

The chain has TRBV2 and TRBJ1-3; 7 positions match TRBD1. The trim removed 6 bases at V and 3 bases at J, leaving 8 bases unmatched. Germline CDR1 is SNHLY and CDR2 is FYNNEI. The CDR3 totals 15 residues. CDR3 DNA sequence: TGTGCCAGCAGCCCCGGCAGGGGGGTTGGAAACACCATATATTTT. This translates into CASSPGRGVGNTIYF.

This clonotype was seen repeatedly, ten times or more. The chain recombines TRBV6-2 or TRBV6-3 with TRBJ1-6, with no clear D. CDR1 is MNHEY and CDR2 is SVGEGT in the germline V gene. The CDR3 runs to 14 residues. With 2 bases removed from V and 7 bases from J, the gap between germline ends came to 9 bases. In nucleotides, the CDR3 is TGTGCCAGCAGTTACCATACTACCAATTCACCCCTCCACTTT. It encodes CASSYHTTNSPLHF.

This sequence joins TRBV4-1 and TRBJ2-3; D unresolved. The V gene lost 4 bases and the J gene lost 5 bases, with 13 bases spanning the gap. Germline-derived CDR1 and CDR2 are MGHRA and YSYEKL. The CDR3 runs 14 residues. The CDR3 coding sequence is TGCGCCAGCAGCCGTGAGGCGTTCGAAGATACGCAGTATTTT. Its protein product is CASSREAFEDTQYF.

This clonotype was recorded at least ten times. This rearrangement joins TRBV5-1 to TRBJ1-1, with 8 nucleotides matching TRBD1. From germline, CDR1 is SGHRS and CDR2 YFSETQ. The CDR3 is 12 amino acids. J lost 8 bases, V lost 4 bases, and 4 bases had no gene match. In DNA, the CDR3 is TGCGCCAGCAGCCTTCGGGACAGGGAAGCTTTCTTT. Protein sequence: CASSLRDREAFF.